This TCR beta chain was sequenced during a study of human T cells and chemical hapten exposure. For the study at large: Investigators sensitized roughly 2 cm by roughly 2 cm of upper inner arm skin with 2% DPC. Patch tests delivered 0.01% DPC to the upper back and were evaluated at 6 days. Study-wide results and caveats: After DPC sensitization, TCRs above 1 in 1000 frequency showed no change.

MiXCR, applied by TCRdb to the RACE reads, yields one record per CDR3 protein. The sample carries some 52,000 distinct CDR3 sequences, approximately 10% recorded once. Time point denoted: patch test 1, 2 weeks after DPC sensitization. Treatment described: therapeutic diphenylcyclopropenone sensitization with weekly scalp DPC. Unfractionated whole blood was the source from which total RNA was extracted. Trimming took off 0 bases at V and 1 base at J, with 7 bases between the two ends. The CDR3 is made up of 14 amino acids. CDR1 is MNHEY and CDR2 is SVGAGI in the germline V gene. This clonotype appeared a few times. Its antigen is unknown.

The receptor was isolated from a woman aged 40-49 years with alopecia areata. Some clones in this sample may be carry-over from other donors' samples. This specimen consisted of whole blood, obtained in connection with sensitization to the hapten diphenylcyclopropenone (DPC). This sequence joins TRBV6-5 and TRBJ2-7; D is undetermined. The DNA for the CDR3 is TGTGCCAGCAGTTACTCGGCTGGATCCTACGAGCAGTACTTC. Amino acid sequence: CASSYSAGSYEQYF.